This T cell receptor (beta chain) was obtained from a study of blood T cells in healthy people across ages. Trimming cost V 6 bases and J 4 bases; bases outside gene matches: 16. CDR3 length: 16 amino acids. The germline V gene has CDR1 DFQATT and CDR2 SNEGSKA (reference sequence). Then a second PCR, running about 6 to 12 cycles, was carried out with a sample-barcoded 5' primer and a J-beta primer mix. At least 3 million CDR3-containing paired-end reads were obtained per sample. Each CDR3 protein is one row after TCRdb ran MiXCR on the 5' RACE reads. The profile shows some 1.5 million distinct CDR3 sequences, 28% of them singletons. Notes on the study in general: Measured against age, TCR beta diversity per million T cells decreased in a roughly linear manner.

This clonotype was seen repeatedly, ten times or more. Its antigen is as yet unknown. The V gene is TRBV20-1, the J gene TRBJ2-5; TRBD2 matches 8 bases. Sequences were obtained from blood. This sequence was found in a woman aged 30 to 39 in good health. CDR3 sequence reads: CSALLAGLTTRETQYF. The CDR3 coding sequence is TGCAGTGCGCTGCTAGCGGGTCTGACGACGCGAGAGACCCAGTACTTC.